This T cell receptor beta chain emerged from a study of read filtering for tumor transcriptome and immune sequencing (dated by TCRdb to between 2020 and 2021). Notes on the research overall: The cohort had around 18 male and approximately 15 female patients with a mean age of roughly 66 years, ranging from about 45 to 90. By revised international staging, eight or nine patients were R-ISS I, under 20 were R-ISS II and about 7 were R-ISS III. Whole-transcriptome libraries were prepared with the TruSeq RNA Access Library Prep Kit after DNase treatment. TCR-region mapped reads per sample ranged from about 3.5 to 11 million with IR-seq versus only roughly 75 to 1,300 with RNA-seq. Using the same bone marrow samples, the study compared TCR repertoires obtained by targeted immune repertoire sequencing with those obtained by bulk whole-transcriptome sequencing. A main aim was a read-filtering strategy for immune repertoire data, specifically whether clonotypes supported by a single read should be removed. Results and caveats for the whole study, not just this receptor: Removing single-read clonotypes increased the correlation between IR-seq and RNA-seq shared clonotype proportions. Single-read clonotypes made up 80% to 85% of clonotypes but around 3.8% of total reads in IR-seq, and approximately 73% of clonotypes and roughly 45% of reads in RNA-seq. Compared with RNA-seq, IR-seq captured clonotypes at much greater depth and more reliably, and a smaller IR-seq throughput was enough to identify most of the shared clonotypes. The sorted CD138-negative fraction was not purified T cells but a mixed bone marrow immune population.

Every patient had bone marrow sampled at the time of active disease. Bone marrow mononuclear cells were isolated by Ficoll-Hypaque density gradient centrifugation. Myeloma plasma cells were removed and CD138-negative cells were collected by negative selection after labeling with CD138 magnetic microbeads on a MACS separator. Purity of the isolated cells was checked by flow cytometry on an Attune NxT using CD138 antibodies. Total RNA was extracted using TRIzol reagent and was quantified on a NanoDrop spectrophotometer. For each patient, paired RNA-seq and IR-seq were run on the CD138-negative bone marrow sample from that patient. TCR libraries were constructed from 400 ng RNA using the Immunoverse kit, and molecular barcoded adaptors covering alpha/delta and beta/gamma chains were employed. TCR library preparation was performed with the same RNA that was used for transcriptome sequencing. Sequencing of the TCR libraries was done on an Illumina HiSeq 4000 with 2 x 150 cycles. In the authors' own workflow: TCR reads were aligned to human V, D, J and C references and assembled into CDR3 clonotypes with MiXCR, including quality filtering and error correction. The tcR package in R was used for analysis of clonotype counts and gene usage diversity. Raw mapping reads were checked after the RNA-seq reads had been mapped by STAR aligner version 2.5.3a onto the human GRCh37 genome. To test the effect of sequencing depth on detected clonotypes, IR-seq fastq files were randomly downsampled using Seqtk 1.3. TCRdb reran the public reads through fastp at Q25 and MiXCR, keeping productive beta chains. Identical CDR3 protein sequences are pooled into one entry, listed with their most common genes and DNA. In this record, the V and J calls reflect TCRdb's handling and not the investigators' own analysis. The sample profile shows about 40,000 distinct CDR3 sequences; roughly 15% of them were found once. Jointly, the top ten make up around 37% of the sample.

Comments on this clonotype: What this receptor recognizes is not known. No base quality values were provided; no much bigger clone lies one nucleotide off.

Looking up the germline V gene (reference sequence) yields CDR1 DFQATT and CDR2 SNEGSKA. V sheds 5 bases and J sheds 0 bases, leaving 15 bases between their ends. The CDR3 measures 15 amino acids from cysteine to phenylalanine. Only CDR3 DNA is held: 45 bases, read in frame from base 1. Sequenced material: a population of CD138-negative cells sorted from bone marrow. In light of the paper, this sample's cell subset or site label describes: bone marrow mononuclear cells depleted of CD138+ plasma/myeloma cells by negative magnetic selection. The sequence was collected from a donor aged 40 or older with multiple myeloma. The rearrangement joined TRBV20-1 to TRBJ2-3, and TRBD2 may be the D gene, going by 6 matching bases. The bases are TGCAGTGCTCCGGTAGGGACTTCTAGCACAGATACGCAGTATTTT. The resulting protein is CSAPVGTSSTDTQYF.